This entry lists 5 T cell receptor beta chains sequenced from one sample in a study of blood T cell repertoires in COVID-19. TCRdb keeps only in-frame clones here, not all; method: immunoSEQ multiplex PCR. The sample holds 310,000 or so clones, around 90% seen once. The specimen sequenced was peripheral blood. The receptor set was obtained from a man aged 18 to 29 who had recovered from COVID-19.

The chain recombines TRBV10-3 with TRBJ2-7; D unresolved. Germline assignment: CDR1 ENHRY and CDR2 SYGVKD. V was pared by 3 bases and J by 0 bases, with 15 bases between. The CDR3 runs to 16 residues. The CDR3 loop is CAISDLHPRSSYEQYF. The CDR3 DNA is TGTGCCATCAGTGATCTCCACCCGAGGAGCTCCTACGAGCAGTACTTC.

This clone was counted a single time. This chain links TRBV6-5 with TRBJ1-5, with D possibly being TRBD1 (6 bases). Looked up from germline, CDR1 is MNHEY and CDR2 is SVGAGI. V lost 8 bases to trimming and J lost 5 bases, with 16 bases between them. The CDR3 runs to 14 residues. The CDR3, as DNA: TGTGCCAGCTTGGCAGGGACAATGGATCAGCCCCAGCATTTT. The encoded protein is CASLAGTMDQPQHF.

The chain employs TRBV7-2 and TRBJ2-5, with D maybe TRBD2 (6 bases). Trimming pared 6 bases from V and 1 base from J, leaving 12 bases between. Germline CDR1 reads SGHTA; CDR2 reads FQGNSA. The CDR3 is 14 amino acids. For the CDR3, the DNA is TGTGCCAGCAGTCCCTCTAGCGTCCAAGAGACCCAGTACTTC. Translating it yields CASSPSSVQETQYF.

V usage is TRBV10-3 and J usage is TRBJ2-3, with D perhaps matching TRBD2 (6 bases). This CDR3 comprises 14 residues. The germline V gene has CDR1 ENHRY and CDR2 SYGVKD. Deletions cut 6 bases from V and 1 base from J, with 11 bases between. The CDR3 sequence is CAIRTGTGTDTQYF. CDR3 nucleotides: TGTGCCATCAGGACGGGGACTGGCACAGATACGCAGTATTTT.

As for this clone: At one boundary the junction diverges from the germline segment, which might be a read error. The rearrangement joins TRBV6-5 to TRBJ2-5; D perhaps matches TRBD1 (5 bases). Germline-derived CDR1 and CDR2 are MNHEY and SVGAGI. This CDR3 comprises 10 residues. The CDR3 sequence is CASADSNNHF. CDR3 in DNA: TGTGCCAGCGCAGACAGTAACAACCACTTC.